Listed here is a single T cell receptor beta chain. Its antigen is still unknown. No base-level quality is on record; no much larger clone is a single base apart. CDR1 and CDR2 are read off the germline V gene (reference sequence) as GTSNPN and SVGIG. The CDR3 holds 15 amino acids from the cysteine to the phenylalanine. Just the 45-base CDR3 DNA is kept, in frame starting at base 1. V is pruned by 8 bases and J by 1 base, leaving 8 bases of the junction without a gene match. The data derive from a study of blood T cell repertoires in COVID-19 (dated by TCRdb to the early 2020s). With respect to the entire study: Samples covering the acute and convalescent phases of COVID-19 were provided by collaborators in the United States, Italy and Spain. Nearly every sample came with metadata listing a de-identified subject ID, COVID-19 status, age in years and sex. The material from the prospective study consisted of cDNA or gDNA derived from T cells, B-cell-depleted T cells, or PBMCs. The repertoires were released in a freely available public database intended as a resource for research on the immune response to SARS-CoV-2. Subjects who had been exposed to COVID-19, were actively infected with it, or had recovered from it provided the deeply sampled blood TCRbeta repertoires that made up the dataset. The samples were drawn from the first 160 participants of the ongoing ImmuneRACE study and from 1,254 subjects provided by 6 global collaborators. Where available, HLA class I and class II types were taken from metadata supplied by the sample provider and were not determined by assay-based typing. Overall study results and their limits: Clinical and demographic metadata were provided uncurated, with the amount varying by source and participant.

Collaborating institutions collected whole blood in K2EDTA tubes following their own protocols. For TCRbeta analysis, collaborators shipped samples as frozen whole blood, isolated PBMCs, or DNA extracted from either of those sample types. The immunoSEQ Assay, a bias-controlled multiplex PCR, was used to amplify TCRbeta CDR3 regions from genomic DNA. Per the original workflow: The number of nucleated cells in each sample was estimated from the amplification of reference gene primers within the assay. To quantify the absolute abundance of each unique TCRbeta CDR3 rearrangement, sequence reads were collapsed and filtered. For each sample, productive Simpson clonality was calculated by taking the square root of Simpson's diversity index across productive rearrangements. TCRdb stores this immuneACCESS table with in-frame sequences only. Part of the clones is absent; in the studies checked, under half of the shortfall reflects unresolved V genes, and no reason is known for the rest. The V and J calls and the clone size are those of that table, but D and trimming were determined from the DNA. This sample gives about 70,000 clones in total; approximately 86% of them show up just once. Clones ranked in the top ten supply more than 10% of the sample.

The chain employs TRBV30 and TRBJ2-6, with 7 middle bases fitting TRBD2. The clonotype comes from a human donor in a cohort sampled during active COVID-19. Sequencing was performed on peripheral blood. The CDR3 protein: CATSSGGSGANVLTF. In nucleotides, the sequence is TGTGCCACCTCCTCGGGGGGATCTGGGGCCAACGTCCTGACTTTC.